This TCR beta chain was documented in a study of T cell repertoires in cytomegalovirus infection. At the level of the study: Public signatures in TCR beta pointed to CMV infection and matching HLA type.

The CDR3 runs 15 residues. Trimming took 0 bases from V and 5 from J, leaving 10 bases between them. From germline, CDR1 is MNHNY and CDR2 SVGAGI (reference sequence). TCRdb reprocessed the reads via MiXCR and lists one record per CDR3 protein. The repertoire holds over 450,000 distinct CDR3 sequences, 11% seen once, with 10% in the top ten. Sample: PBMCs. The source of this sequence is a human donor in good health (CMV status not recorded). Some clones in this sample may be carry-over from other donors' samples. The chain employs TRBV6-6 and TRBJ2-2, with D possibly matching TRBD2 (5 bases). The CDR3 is CASSYSLAGTGELFF. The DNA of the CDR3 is TGTGCCAGCAGTTACTCCCTAGCCGGTACCGGGGAGCTGTTTTTT.